The clone carrying this T cell receptor beta chain was detected ten times or more. The conserved phenylalanine or tryptophan is not found at the CDR3 terminus, so this likely reflects a read error. The sample comes from a study of prognosis after radiotherapy for stage I lung cancer. Study-level background: Delivery of radiotherapy was by SBRT in 3 to 5 fractions at a biologically effective dose of at least 100 Gy.

Researchers took 6 to 7 milliliters of peripheral blood at each of two time points. Amplicons of TCR beta CDR3 were generated from genomic DNA by two-round multiplex PCR. Amplification during the initial PCR round employed primers specific to each TRBV and TRBJ gene. TCRdb reprocessed the multiplex PCR reads with MiXCR, giving one entry per CDR3 protein. The table shows roughly 13,000 distinct CDR3 sequences, with around 35% occurring only once. The CDR3 covers 14 residues. Germline CDR1 and CDR2: SGHRS and YFSETQ. V shed 4 bases and J 4 bases; nucleotides not matched to a gene: 7. The specimen comprised PBMCs, sampled before or after stereotactic body radiation therapy (not recorded which). This clonotype was obtained from a donor aged 50 or older with non-small cell lung cancer. The chain couples TRBV5-1 to TRBJ1-2; 7 nucleotides agree with TRBD1. The CDR3 sequence is CASSMGQPVYGYTL. DNA of the CDR3: TGCGCCAGCAGCATGGGACAGCCAGTCTATGGCTACACCCTC.